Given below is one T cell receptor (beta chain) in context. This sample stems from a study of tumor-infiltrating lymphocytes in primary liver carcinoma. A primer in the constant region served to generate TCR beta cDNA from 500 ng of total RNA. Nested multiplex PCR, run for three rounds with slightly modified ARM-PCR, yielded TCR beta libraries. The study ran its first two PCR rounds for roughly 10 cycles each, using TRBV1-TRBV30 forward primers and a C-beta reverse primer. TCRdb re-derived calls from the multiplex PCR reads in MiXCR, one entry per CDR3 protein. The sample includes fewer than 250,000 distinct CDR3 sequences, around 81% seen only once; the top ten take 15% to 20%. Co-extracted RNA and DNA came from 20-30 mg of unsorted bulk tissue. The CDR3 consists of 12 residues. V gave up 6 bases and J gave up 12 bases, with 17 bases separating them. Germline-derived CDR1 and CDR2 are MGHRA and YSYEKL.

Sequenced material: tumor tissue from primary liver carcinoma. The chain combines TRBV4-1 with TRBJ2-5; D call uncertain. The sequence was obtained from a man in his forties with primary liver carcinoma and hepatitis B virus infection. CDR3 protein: CASSPEQDTEYF. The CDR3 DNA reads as TGCGCCAGCAGTCCCGAACAAGATACCGAGTACTTC.